This T cell receptor (beta chain) was retrieved from a study of CD8 T cells in Susac syndrome. High-throughput TCR beta sequencing covered peripheral CD8+ and CD4+ T cells. Reverse transcription of about 0.5 to 1 ug RNA was carried out with random hexamers. TCRdb reprocessed the immunoSEQ multiplex PCR reads via MiXCR and lists one record per CDR3 protein. The sample lists tens of thousands of distinct CDR3 sequences, 93% occurring once. With 4 bases clipped from V and 3 bases from J, the junction kept 6 bases outside the gene matches. CDR1 and CDR2 (germline): KGHSH, LQKENI. The CDR3 covers 15 residues.

Specimen: CD4+ T cells from PBMCs. The rearrangement uses TRBV18 and TRBJ1-5, with 7 bases fitting TRBD1. The source is a human donor with Susac syndrome. Here the CDR3 reads CASSLEGTVNQPQHF. The CDR3 DNA sequence: TGTGCCAGCTCACTTGAGGGGACAGTCAATCAGCCCCAGCATTTT.